A single sample is the source of the 30 T cell receptor beta chains below, sequenced in a study of T cells after posttransplantation cyclophosphamide. TCRdb's copy holds only in-frame clones and misses some; the assay was immunoSEQ multiplex PCR. This sample has about 43,000 clones, with about 90% found just once. Busulfan-fludarabine conditioning, marrow transplant, and cyclophosphamide on days +3 and +4 were administered. The sample consisted of PBMCs, taken 55 to 70 days after allogeneic stem cell transplant with posttransplant cyclophosphamide. The source of these receptors is a male patient between 60 and 69 years old who received an allogeneic stem cell transplant from a related donor and was CMV-positive. T cells may partly derive from the graft donor.

The genes are TRBV19 and TRBJ1-5; perhaps TRBD1 as D (6 bases). The CDR3 extends over 15 amino acids. V shed 1 base and J shed 6 bases, with 13 bases lying between them. Germline-derived CDR1 and CDR2 are LNHDA and SQIVND (reference sequence). The CDR3 is CASSIGQARGQPQHF. DNA of the CDR3: TGTGCCAGTAGTATAGGACAGGCCCGGGGTCAGCCCCAGCATTTT.

CDR3 region: CASTYGQGRTDTQYF. The CDR3 nucleotides are TGTGCCAGCACCTACGGGCAGGGTAGAACAGATACGCAGTATTTT. This chain uses TRBV6-6 with TRBJ2-3; D might be TRBD1 (5 bases). The CDR3 runs to 15 residues. The germline V gene has CDR1 MNHNY and CDR2 SVGAGI (reference sequence). Deletions cut 7 bases from V and 3 bases from J, with 17 bases between.

The V call is TRBV9, the J call TRBJ1-4, with D possibly TRBD1 on 5 matching bases. V lost 1 base, J lost 0 bases, and 7 bases lay in between. This CDR3 comprises 15 residues. Germline CDR1 reads SGDLS; CDR2 reads YYNGEE. CDR3 DNA sequence: TGTGCCAGCAGCGTAAGGGGCTCAACTAATGAAAAACTGTTTTTT. Its translation is CASSVRGSTNEKLFF.

The rearrangement links TRBV25-1 to TRBJ1-2; 7 positions agree with TRBD1. From germline, CDR1 is MGHDK and CDR2 SYGVNS. The CDR3 extends over 13 amino acids. After removal of 5 bases from V and 4 bases from J, the junction contained 4 bases not matched to a gene. This CDR3 reads CASSLGTAYGYTF. CDR3 DNA: TGTGCCAGCAGTCTAGGGACAGCCTATGGCTACACCTTC.

This chain uses TRBV5-1 with TRBJ1-1; 12 bases are shared with TRBD1. The germline V gene has CDR1 SGHRS and CDR2 YFSETQ. Trimming took 4 bases from V and 6 from J; bases not matched to a gene: 7. The CDR3 covers 15 residues. The CDR3 here is CASSHPGQGASEAFF. The CDR3 DNA follows: TGCGCCAGCAGCCATCCGGGACAGGGGGCCTCTGAAGCTTTCTTT.

The rearrangement links TRBV7-9 to TRBJ2-7; 9 nucleotides align to TRBD1. The CDR3 totals 14 residues. Losses at the gene ends were 3 bases for V and 5 bases for J; bases not matched to a gene: 5. Germline-derived CDR1 and CDR2 are SEHNR and FQNEAQ (reference sequence). CDR3 coding DNA: TGTGCCAGCAGCTTGGACAGGGGAGTTGACGAGCAGTACTTC. Protein product: CASSLDRGVDEQYF.

V and J are TRBV10-3 and TRBJ1-6; D possibly corresponds to TRBD1 (5 bases). Trimming cost V 10 bases and J 9 bases, with 13 bases left between them. CDR3 length: 12 amino acids. The germline gives CDR1 ENHRY, CDR2 SYGVKD. Written as DNA, the CDR3 is TGTGCCACTGCTCTTACAGGTTCACCCCTCCACTTT. It is translated as CATALTGSPLHF.

With regard to this clone: The junction departs from the called germline gene at one end, perhaps through a read error. Other DNA variants within this sample encode the same CDR3. The rearrangement joins TRBV2 to TRBJ2-7, with a tentative D call TRBD2 (6 bases). The CDR3 is made up of 14 amino acids. Germline V gene data show CDR1 as SNHLY and CDR2 as FYNNEI. CDR3: CATNLGGNSYEQYF. In DNA form, the CDR3 reads TGCGCCACCAATCTCGGGGGTAATAGTTACGAGCAGTACTTC.

This clone was recorded a few times. V usage is TRBV4-2 and J usage is TRBJ2-1, with 13 bases fitting TRBD2. The CDR3 totals 18 residues. CDR1 and CDR2 from the germline V gene are LGHNA and YNFKEQ. After removal of 4 bases from V and 0 bases from J, the junction contained 6 bases not matched to a gene. The CDR3 DNA reads as TGTGCCAGCAGCCCCCGACTAGCGGGGGGCCGCTCCTACAATGAGCAGTTCTTC. It encodes CASSPRLAGGRSYNEQFF.

The rearrangement uses TRBV29-1 and TRBJ2-1; possible D gene TRBD1, 6 bases. V was trimmed by 6 bases and J by 3 bases, leaving 12 bases between them. This CDR3 region has 13 residues. Germline-derived CDR1 and CDR2 are SQVTM and ANQGSEA. DNA of the CDR3: TGCAGCGTCAGCCGGGACAACTACAATGAGCAGTTCTTC. Translated: CSVSRDNYNEQFF.

The chain joins TRBV5-8 to TRBJ2-5; 12 positions agree with TRBD1. There are 16 residues in the CDR3. The ends lost 4 bases at V and 2 bases at J; junction bases unmatched: 6. The germline gives CDR1 SGHTS, CDR2 YDEGEE. CDR3 in DNA: TGTGCCAGCAGCCTGGGACAGGGGGCAGTACAAGAGACCCAGTACTTC. Translating gives CASSLGQGAVQETQYF.

J is TRBJ2-5 and V is TRBV10-3; the match to TRBD1 covers 8 bases. Germline trimming cut 3 bases from V and 4 bases from J; bases unmatched to any gene: 7. This CDR3 has 15 amino acids. Germline CDR1 is ENHRY and CDR2 is SYGVKD. The CDR3 here is CAISEPDRAGETQYF. CDR3 DNA: TGTGCCATCAGTGAACCGGACAGGGCGGGAGAGACCCAGTACTTC.

In regard to this clone: A read error may account for a junction end that differs from germline. In nucleotides, the CDR3 is TGCGCCAGTACTGAGGACAACACAGATACGCAGTGTTTT. It translates to CASTEDNTDTQCF. The rearrangement joins TRBV5-1 to TRBJ2-3, with TRBD1 as a possible D gene (5 bases). The CDR3 has 13 residues. The germline gives CDR1 SGHRS, CDR2 YFSETQ.

The V call is TRBV2, the J call TRBJ2-5, with TRBD2 matching 14 bases. The germline CDR1 and CDR2 sequences are SNHLY and FYNNEI. The trim removed 5 bases at V and 5 bases at J, leaving 13 bases unmatched. This CDR3 has 18 residues. For the CDR3, the DNA is TGTGCCAGCAGTACGACTAGCGGGGGGGCCCGAGGAGCGGAGACCCAGTACTTC. Translation gives CASSTTSGGARGAETQYF.

CDR3: CASSGEGREEQPQHF. The CDR3 bases are TGTGCCAGCAGTGGGGAGGGCAGGGAGGAACAGCCCCAGCATTTT. The chain is built from TRBV2 and TRBJ1-5, with D possibly matching TRBD1 (5 bases). V lost 4 bases and J lost 7, with 17 bases in between. CDR1 is SNHLY and CDR2 is FYNNEI in the germline V gene. The CDR3 contains 15 residues. Variable domain in full (rest from reference TRBV2 and TRBJ1-5): EPEVTQTPSHQVTQMGQEVILRCVPISNHLYFYWYRQILGQKVEFLVSFYNNEISEKSEIFDDQFSVERPDGSNFTLKIRSTKLEDSAMYFCASSGEGREEQPQHFGDGTRLSIL.

The chain recombines TRBV7-2 with TRBJ1-5; 8 bases map to TRBD1. The length of the CDR3 is 14 residues. The germline CDR1 and CDR2 sequences are SGHTA and FQGNSA. V lost 3 bases to trimming and J lost 7 bases; unmatched junction nucleotides: 5. Here the CDR3 DNA reads TGTGCCAGCAGCTTGCGACAGGGGACGCAGCCCCAGCATTTT. As protein: CASSLRQGTQPQHF. Variable domain in full (rest from reference TRBV7-2 and TRBJ1-5): GAGVSQSPSNKVTEKGKDVELRCDPISGHTALYWYRQSLGQGLEFLIYFQGNSAPDKSGLPSDRFSAERTGGSVSTLTIQRTQQEDSAVYLCASSLRQGTQPQHFGDGTRLSIL.

This chain links TRBV30 with TRBJ1-3, with D maybe TRBD1 (5 bases). The CDR3 runs 20 residues. Deletions cut 1 base from V and 0 bases from J, with 25 bases between. Germline V gene sequence: CDR1 GTSNPN, CDR2 SVGIG (reference sequence). CDR3 DNA sequence: TGTGCCTGGAGTGCTAAACACAGACAGAGACGAGTGGGCTCTGGAAACACCATATATTTT. Translation: CAWSAKHRQRRVGSGNTIYF. Full variable domain (rest looked up from reference TRBV30 and TRBJ1-3): SQTIHQWPATLVQPVGSPLSLECTVEGTSNPNLYWYRQAAGRGLQLLFYSVGIGQISSEVPQNLSASRPQDRQFILSSKKLLLSDSGFYLCAWSAKHRQRRVGSGNTIYFGEGSWLTVV.

The J gene is TRBJ2-1, the V gene TRBV5-1, with TRBD1 matching over 7 bases. J gave up 7 bases and V 4 bases, and 14 bases lay outside the gene matches. Germline V gene sequence: CDR1 SGHRS, CDR2 YFSETQ. The CDR3 has 16 amino acids. For the CDR3, the DNA is TGCGCCAGCAGCCCAAGACAGGGCCCCGATCGGAATGAGCAGTTCTTC. Translated, it gives CASSPRQGPDRNEQFF.

The V call is TRBV19, the J call TRBJ2-3; 8 bases map to TRBD2. Germline lookup yields CDR1 LNHDA and CDR2 SQIVND (reference sequence). This CDR3 has 17 amino acids. V was pared by 2 bases and J by 6 bases, with 13 bases of the junction left unmatched. CDR3 residues: CASSISRGAGEGDTQYF. The CDR3 DNA reads TGTGCCAGTAGTATAAGTCGGGGAGCGGGGGAGGGGGATACGCAGTATTTT. Full variable domain (missing parts from reference TRBV19 and TRBJ2-3): DGGITQSPKYLFRKEGQNVTLSCEQNLNHDAMYWYRQDPGQGLRLIYYSQIVNDFQKGDIAEGYSVSREKKESFPLTVTSAQKNPTAFYLCASSISRGAGEGDTQYFGPGTRLTVL.

The CDR3 reads CASSLVGGASSGNTIYF. The CDR3 DNA reads TGTGCCAGCAGCTTAGTTGGGGGGGCGAGCTCTGGAAACACCATATATTTT. The chain combines TRBV11-2 with TRBJ1-3; maybe TRBD1 (6 bases). Trimming left V 1 base short and J 0 bases short, with 13 bases between. Germline loops: CDR1 SGHAT, CDR2 FQNNGV. This CDR3 contains 17 residues. The variable domain in full, completed from reference TRBV11-2 and TRBJ1-3, reads EAGVAQSPRYKIIEKRQSVAFWCNPISGHATLYWYQQILGQGPKLLIQFQNNGVVDDSQLPKDRFSAERLKGVDSTLKIQPAKLEDSAVYLCASSLVGGASSGNTIYFGEGSWLTVV.

The rearrangement links TRBV7-8 to TRBJ2-1; TRBD2 matches 13 bases. The CDR3 length is 15 residues. The V gene end was trimmed by 5 bases and the J gene end by 12 bases; junction bases not matched to a gene: 10. From germline, CDR1 is SGHVS and CDR2 FQNEAQ. In nucleotides, the CDR3 is TGTGCCAGCAGCGTTGAACTAGCGGGGGGGACGGGGCAGTTCTTC. Its translation is CASSVELAGGTGQFF.

The chain combines TRBV11-2 with TRBJ2-5, with 10 bases aligning to TRBD1. The J call is doubtful: the DNA matches TRBJ2-7 better. Germline CDR1 is SGHAT and CDR2 is FQNNGV. This CDR3 spans 13 amino acids. CDR3 DNA sequence: TGTGCCAACTCCGGGACAGGGGCCCACGAGCAGTACTTC. Translating gives CANSGTGAHEQYF.

The chain couples TRBV18 to TRBJ2-7, with 10 bases matching TRBD1. Germline V gene lookup returns CDR1 KGHSH and CDR2 LQKENI. Trimming cost V 4 bases and J 5 bases; bases outside gene matches: 8. The CDR3 is made up of 15 amino acids. CDR3 loop: CASSLAGTGENEQYF. CDR3 coding DNA: TGTGCCAGCTCACTAGCCGGGACAGGGGAAAACGAGCAGTACTTC. Together with reference TRBV18 and TRBJ2-7, the CDR3 gives the full variable domain: NAGVMQNPRHLVRRRGQEARLRCSPMKGHSHVYWYRQLPEEGLKFMVYLQKENIIDESGMPKERFSAEFPKEGPSILRIQQVVRGDSAAYFCASSLAGTGENEQYFGPGTRLTVT.

This clone was detected only once. The chain couples TRBV7-9 to TRBJ1-2; no definite D call. Per the germline V gene, CDR1 is SEHNR and CDR2 is FQNEAQ (reference sequence). The CDR3 totals 14 residues. Trimming pared 4 bases from V and 4 bases from J, leaving 13 bases between. CDR3 sequence (DNA): TGTGCCAGCAGCTCCCAAACTGAGGGCTATGGCTACACCTTC. Translated, it gives CASSSQTEGYGYTF.

This clone has a handful of counts. V and J are TRBV21-1 and TRBJ1-1; the table names TRBD1, a call not compared with the DNA. TRBV21-1 is a pseudogene segment. The CDR3 loop spans 18 amino acids. The CDR3 is CASSKGVPGQGGNTEAFF. As DNA, the CDR3 is TGTGCCAGCAGCAAAGGAGTTCCGGGACAGGGTGGGAACACTGAAGCTTTCTTT.

V and J are TRBV27 and TRBJ2-7; 8 bases are shared with TRBD2. The CDR3 contains 16 residues. Germline CDR1 and CDR2: MNHEY and SMNVEV (reference sequence). V dropped 3 bases and J dropped 6; count of bases not matched to a gene: 13. The CDR3 sequence is CASSFFPGTRLAEQYF. CDR3 sequence (DNA): TGTGCCAGCAGTTTCTTCCCTGGGACTAGGCTCGCCGAGCAGTACTTC.

The rearrangement uses TRBV5-1 and TRBJ1-1; the match to TRBD1 covers 9 bases. The CDR3 extends over 16 amino acids. J gave up 0 bases and V 5 bases, and 8 bases lay outside the gene matches. Germline V gene data show CDR1 as SGHRS and CDR2 as YFSETQ. CDR3 protein: CASRAGDRDMNTEAFF. CDR3 DNA sequence: TGCGCCAGCAGAGCAGGGGACAGGGATATGAACACTGAAGCTTTCTTT.

Here the CDR3 reads CASSPTQGTSAKNIQYF. The CDR3 DNA reads as TGTGCCAGTAGTCCAACACAGGGTACGTCGGCCAAAAACATTCAGTACTTC. The chain carries TRBV19 and TRBJ2-4; D might be TRBD1 (6 bases). In germline, CDR1 is LNHDA, CDR2 SQIVND (reference sequence). This CDR3 comprises 17 residues. V was clipped by 5 bases and J by 1 base, with 18 bases between them.

The chain is built from TRBV7-2 and TRBJ1-2; D is undetermined. Germline V gene sequence: CDR1 SGHTA, CDR2 FQGNSA. V shed 5 bases and J shed 7 bases, with 17 bases lying between them. This CDR3 has 14 amino acids. The CDR3 here is CASSPRAGEIGYTF. As DNA, the CDR3 is TGTGCCAGCAGCCCGCGGGCCGGGGAGATTGGCTACACCTTC.

CDR3 coding DNA: TGTGCCAGCAGTTTTCTCGGGGGATCGGGGGAGACCCAGTACTTC. This gives the protein CASSFLGGSGETQYF. The rearrangement links TRBV27 to TRBJ2-5, with D possibly being TRBD2 (6 bases). The germline V gene has CDR1 MNHEY and CDR2 SMNVEV (reference sequence). Trimming pared 3 bases from V and 5 bases from J, leaving 16 bases between. The CDR3 is made up of 15 amino acids.